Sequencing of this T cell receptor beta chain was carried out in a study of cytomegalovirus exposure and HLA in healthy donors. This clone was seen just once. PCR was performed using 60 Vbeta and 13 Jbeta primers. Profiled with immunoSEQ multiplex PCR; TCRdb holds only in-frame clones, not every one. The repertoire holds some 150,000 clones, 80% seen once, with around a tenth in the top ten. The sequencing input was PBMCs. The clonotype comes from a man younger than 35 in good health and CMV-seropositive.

The CDR3 DNA reads TGTGCCAGTAGTATAGATGTCGGCCGAGGCATGCCCCAGCATTTT. Translation: CASSIDVGRGMPQHF. The V gene is TRBV19, the J gene TRBJ1-5; D unclear. Trimming cost V 0 bases and J 9 bases, with 15 bases left between them. Germline loops: CDR1 LNHDA, CDR2 SQIVND (reference sequence). CDR3 length: 15 amino acids. Full variable domain (missing parts from reference TRBV19 and TRBJ1-5): DGGITQSPKYLFRKEGQNVTLSCEQNLNHDAMYWYRQDPGQGLRLIYYSQIVNDFQKGDIAEGYSVSREKKESFPLTVTSAQKNPTAFYLCASSIDVGRGMPQHFGDGTRLSIL.